This entry is about one T cell receptor (beta chain). What it binds is not known. This entry belongs to a study of OX40 agonist ivuxolimab in advanced cancers. Study-wide context: Participants could have had prior anti-PD-1, anti-PD-L1 or anti-CTLA-4 therapy, and about 37% had some. Three patients responded partially, comprising one with hepatocellular carcinoma and two with cutaneous melanoma. Study-level results: Low normalized T-cell clonal expansion was additionally recorded for some nonresponders.

Sequencing used immunoSEQ multiplex PCR; TCRdb keeps in-frame clones, though not all of them. The table shows about 77,000 clones, with over 75% occurring only once. Germline CDR1 is SNHLY and CDR2 is FYNNEI. Trimming shortened V by 7 bases and J by 4 bases, and 20 bases separated the two germline ends. This CDR3 is built from 16 residues. The V gene is TRBV2, the J gene TRBJ1-5; D is undetermined. The receptor was derived from an adult with an advanced solid tumor such as melanoma, head and neck, liver or kidney cancer. Sequencing was performed on CD4+ or CD8+ T cells sorted from blood, taken in a trial of the OX40 agonist ivuxolimab. CDR3 sequence reads: CASTRSRLGMNQPQHF. Written as DNA, the CDR3 is TGTGCCAGCACCCGGAGTCGGTTGGGGATGAATCAGCCCCAGCATTTT.